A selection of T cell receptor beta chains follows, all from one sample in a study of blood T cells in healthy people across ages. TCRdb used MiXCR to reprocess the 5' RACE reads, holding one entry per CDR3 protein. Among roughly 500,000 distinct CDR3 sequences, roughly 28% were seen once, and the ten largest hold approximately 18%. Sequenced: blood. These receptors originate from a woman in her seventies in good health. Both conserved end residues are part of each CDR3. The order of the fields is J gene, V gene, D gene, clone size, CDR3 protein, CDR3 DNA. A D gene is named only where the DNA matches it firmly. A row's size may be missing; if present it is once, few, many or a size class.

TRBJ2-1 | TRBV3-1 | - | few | CASSQDIPLGDNEQSF | TGTGCCAGCAGCCAAGATATCCCCCTTGGGGACAATGAGCAGTCCTTC
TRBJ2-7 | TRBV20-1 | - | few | CSARGTGGHEQYF | TGCAGTGCTAGGGGGACCGGAGGCCACGAGCAGTACTTC
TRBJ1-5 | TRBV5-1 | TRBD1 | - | CASSLDPGGNQPQHF | TGCGCCAGCAGCTTGGACCCAGGGGGTAATCAGCCCCAGCATTTT
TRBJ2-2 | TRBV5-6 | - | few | CASSSMRYEGTGELFF | TGTGCCAGCAGCTCGATGAGATACGAGGGCACCGGGGAGCTGTTTTTT
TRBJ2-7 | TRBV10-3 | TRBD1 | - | CAIKAGGTGTYEQYF | TGTGCCATCAAGGCAGGGGGGACAGGGACCTACGAGCAGTACTTC
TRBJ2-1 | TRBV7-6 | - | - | CASSFVGGEQFF | TGTGCCAGCAGCTTCGTGGGGGGTGAGCAGTTCTTC
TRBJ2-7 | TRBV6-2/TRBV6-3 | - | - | CASSYFRGRSYEQYF | TGTGCCAGCAGTTACTTCCGAGGGAGATCCTACGAGCAGTACTTC
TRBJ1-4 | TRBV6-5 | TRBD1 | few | CASNRGGRGEKLFF | TGTGCCAGCAACAGGGGAGGGCGTGGGGAAAAACTGTTTTTT
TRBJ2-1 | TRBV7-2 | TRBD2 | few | CASSPPGRRGYNEQFF | TGTGCCAGCAGCCCTCCGGGGAGGCGGGGGTACAATGAGCAGTTCTTC
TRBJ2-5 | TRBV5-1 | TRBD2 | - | CASSLVGTSGAVTQYF | TGCGCCAGCAGCTTAGTTGGGACTAGCGGGGCCGTGACCCAGTACTTC
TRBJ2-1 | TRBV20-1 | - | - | CSASSPRAKGEQFF | TGCAGTGCTAGTTCCCCCCGGGCCAAGGGGGAGCAGTTCTTC
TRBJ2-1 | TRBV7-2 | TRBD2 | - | CASSPQAWRGGENNEQFF | TGTGCCAGCAGCCCACAAGCGTGGCGGGGGGGCGAGAACAATGAGCAGTTCTTC
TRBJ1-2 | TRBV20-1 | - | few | CSASRQAGGYTF | TGCAGTGCTTCCCGACAGGCGGGGGGCTACACCTTC
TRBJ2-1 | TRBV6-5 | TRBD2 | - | CASRLAGYNEQFF | TGTGCCAGTAGACTAGCGGGGTACAATGAGCAGTTCTTC
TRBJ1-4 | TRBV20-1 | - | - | CSARRRLSTNEKLFF | TGCAGTGCTAGGAGGCGGCTGTCAACTAATGAAAAACTGTTTTTT
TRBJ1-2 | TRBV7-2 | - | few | CASSLHLGGYTF | TGTGCCAGCAGCTTACATCTGGGTGGCTACACCTTC
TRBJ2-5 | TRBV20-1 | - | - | CSAREGSWQETQYF | TGCAGTGCTAGAGAAGGTAGTTGGCAAGAGACCCAGTACTTC
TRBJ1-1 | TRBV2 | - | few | CASSEGSGLEAFF | TGTGCCAGCAGTGAAGGGTCGGGGCTTGAAGCTTTCTTT
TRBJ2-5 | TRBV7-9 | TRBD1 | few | CASSRPDRAETQYF | TGTGCCAGCAGCCGCCCAGACAGGGCGGAGACCCAGTACTTC
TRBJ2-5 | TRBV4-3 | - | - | CASSQDGSGEMGQYF | TGCGCCAGCAGCCAAGATGGGTCCGGGGAGATGGGCCAGTACTTC
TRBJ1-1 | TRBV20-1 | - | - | CSAPDGSGVMNTEAFF | TGCAGTGCTCCCGACGGGTCAGGGGTTATGAACACTGAAGCTTTCTTT
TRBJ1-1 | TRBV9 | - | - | CASSPRGGRDTEAFF | TGTGCCAGCAGCCCCCGGGGGGGGCGAGACACTGAAGCTTTCTTT
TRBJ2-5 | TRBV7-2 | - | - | CASSLFGEETQYF | TGTGCCAGCAGCTTATTTGGAGAAGAGACCCAGTACTTC
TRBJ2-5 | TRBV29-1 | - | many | CSVIAPQETQYF | TGCAGCGTTATAGCGCCCCAAGAGACCCAGTACTTC
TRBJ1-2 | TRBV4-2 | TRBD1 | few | CASSQDGTGRLGGYTF | TGTGCCAGCAGCCAAGATGGGACAGGGAGGTTGGGCGGCTACACCTTC
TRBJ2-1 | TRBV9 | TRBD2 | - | CASSVALAGGPYEQFF | TGTGCCAGCAGCGTAGCTCTAGCGGGGGGGCCCTATGAGCAGTTCTTC
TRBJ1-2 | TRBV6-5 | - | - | CASSYRRGRPGPGYGYTF | TGTGCCAGCAGTTATCGTCGGGGGAGACCAGGTCCTGGCTATGGCTACACCTTC
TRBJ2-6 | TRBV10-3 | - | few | CARGNRSGANVLTF | TGTGCCAGGGGGAACAGGTCTGGGGCCAACGTCCTGACTTTC
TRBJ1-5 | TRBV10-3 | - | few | CAISDSRSNQPQHF | TGTGCCATCAGTGATTCGAGGAGCAATCAGCCCCAGCATTTT
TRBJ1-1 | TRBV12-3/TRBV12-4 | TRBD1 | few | CAGSSQGRIAEAFF | TGTGCCGGCAGCTCACAGGGGAGGATCGCTGAAGCTTTCTTT
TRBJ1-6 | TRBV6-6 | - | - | CASSYPSSYNSPLHF | TGTGCCAGCAGTTATCCGAGCTCCTATAATTCACCCCTCCACTTT
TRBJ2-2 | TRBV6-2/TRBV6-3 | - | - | CASSSYPRELFF | TGTGCCAGCAGTTCCTACCCCCGGGAGCTGTTTTTT
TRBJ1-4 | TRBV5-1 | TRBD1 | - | CASSAAGTGEEKLFF | TGCGCCAGCAGCGCGGCCGGGACAGGGGAGGAAAAACTGTTTTTT
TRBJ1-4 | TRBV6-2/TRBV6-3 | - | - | CASSGGMSGKLLF | TGTGCCAGCAGCGGAGGAATGAGTGGAAAACTGCTTTTT
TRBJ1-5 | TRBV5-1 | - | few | CASSLDPSNQPQHF | TGCGCCAGCAGCTTGGATCCTAGCAATCAGCCCCAGCATTTT
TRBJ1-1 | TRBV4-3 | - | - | CASSPNPGLLNTEAFF | TGCGCCAGCAGCCCCAACCCGGGACTACTGAACACTGAAGCTTTCTTT
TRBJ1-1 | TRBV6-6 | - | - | CASSYPNTEAFF | TGTGCCAGCAGTTATCCGAACACTGAAGCTTTCTTT
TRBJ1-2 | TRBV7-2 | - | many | CASSLGGSNYGYTF | TGTGCCAGCAGCTTAGGGGGCTCTAACTATGGCTACACCTTC
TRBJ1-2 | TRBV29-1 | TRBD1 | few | CSVIQGPNYGYTF | TGCAGCGTTATACAGGGGCCCAACTATGGCTACACCTTC
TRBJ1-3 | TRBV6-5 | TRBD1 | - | CASSYSGQTGNTIYF | TGTGCCAGCAGTTACTCGGGACAGACTGGAAACACCATATATTTT
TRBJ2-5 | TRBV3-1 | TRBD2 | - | CASGQAHKLAGGRFETQYF | TGTGCCAGCGGCCAAGCCCACAAACTAGCGGGGGGGCGGTTTGAGACCCAGTACTTC
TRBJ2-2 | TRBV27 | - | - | CASSFLSDTGELFF | TGTGCCAGCAGTTTCCTCTCGGACACCGGGGAGCTGTTTTTT
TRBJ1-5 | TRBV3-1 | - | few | CASSQGHSSQPQHF | TGTGCCAGCAGCCAAGGGCACTCAAGCCAGCCCCAGCATTTT
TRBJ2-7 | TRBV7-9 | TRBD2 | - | CASSLAFGRLPYEQYF | TGTGCCAGCAGCTTAGCTTTCGGGAGGCTCCCCTACGAGCAGTACTTC
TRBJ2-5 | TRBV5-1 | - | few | CASSLTGTFGETQYF | TGCGCCAGCAGCCTAACCGGGACATTTGGAGAGACCCAGTACTTC
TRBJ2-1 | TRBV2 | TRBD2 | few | CASSPSGGGNEQFF | TGTGCCAGCAGCCCTAGCGGGGGGGGGAATGAGCAGTTCTTC
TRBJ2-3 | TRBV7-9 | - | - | CASSLSQTTDTQYF | TGTGCCAGCAGCTTATCACAGACCACAGATACGCAGTATTTT
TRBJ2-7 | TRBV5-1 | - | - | CASSPSEEFSYEQYF | TGCGCCAGCAGCCCTAGTGAGGAGTTCTCCTACGAGCAGTACTTC
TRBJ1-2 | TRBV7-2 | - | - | CASSFVTGGYTF | TGTGCCAGCAGCTTTGTGACCGGGGGCTACACCTTC
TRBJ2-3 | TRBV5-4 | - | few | CASSLGFGSAPDTQYF | TGTGCCAGCAGCTTGGGCTTCGGCAGTGCTCCAGATACGCAGTATTTT
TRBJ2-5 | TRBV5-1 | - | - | CASSSSEEYEHYF | TGCGCCAGCAGCTCCTCGGAGGAGTACGAGCATTACTTC
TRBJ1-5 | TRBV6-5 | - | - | CASSWDNNQPQHF | TGTGCCAGCAGTTGGGACAACAATCAGCCCCAGCATTTT
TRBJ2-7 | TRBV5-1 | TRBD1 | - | CASSRRDSGEQYF | TGCGCCAGCAGTCGCCGGGACAGCGGCGAGCAGTACTTC
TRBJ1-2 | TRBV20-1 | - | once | CSARDHGRPYGYTF | TGCAGTGCTAGAGATCATGGAAGACCTTATGGCTACACCTTC